This T cell receptor (beta chain) originates from a study of blood T cell repertoires in COVID-19. Study background: COVID-19 samples collected from the United States, Italy and Spain covered acute and convalescent phases. PBMCs, B-cell-depleted T cells, or T cells were the source of the cDNA or gDNA that made up the material.

TCRdb's table, derived via immunoSEQ multiplex PCR, lists solely in-frame clones and lacks some. The profile shows 110,000 or so clones, roughly 88% of them singletons. Germline CDR1 SEHNR, CDR2 FQNEAQ (reference sequence). V was trimmed by 0 bases and J by 1 base, leaving 9 bases between them. This CDR3 has 15 residues. This chain uses TRBV7-9 with TRBJ2-5; TRBD2 is a possible D gene (6 bases). Sequenced material: peripheral blood. This TCR was recovered from a woman aged 65 to 85 who had recovered from COVID-19. Here the CDR3 reads CASSLASGGQETQYF. The CDR3 DNA reads TGTGCCAGCAGCTTAGCGTCCGGGGGCCAAGAGACCCAGTACTTC.